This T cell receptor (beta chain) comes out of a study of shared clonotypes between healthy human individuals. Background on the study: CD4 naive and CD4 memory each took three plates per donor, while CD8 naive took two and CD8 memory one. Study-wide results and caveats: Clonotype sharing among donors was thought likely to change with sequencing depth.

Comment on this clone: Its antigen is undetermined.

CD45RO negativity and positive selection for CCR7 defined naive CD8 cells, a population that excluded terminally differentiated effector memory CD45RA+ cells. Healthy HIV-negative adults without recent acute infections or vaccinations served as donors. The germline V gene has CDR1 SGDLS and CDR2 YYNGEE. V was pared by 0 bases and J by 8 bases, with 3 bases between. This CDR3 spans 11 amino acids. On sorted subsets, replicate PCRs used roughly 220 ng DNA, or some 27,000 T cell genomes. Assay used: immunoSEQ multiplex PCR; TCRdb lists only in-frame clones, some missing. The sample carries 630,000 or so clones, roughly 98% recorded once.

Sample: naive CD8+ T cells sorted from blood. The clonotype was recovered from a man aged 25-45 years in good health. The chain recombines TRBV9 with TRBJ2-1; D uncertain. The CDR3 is CASSVVDEQFF. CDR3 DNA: TGTGCCAGCAGCGTAGTCGATGAGCAGTTCTTC.